This T cell receptor beta chain derives from a study of blood T cell repertoires in COVID-19. Study-level background: Samples taken during acute and convalescent COVID-19 were collected in the United States, Italy and Spain. In each case, the material was cDNA or gDNA derived from T cells, B-cell-depleted T cells, or PBMCs.

Sequenced by immunoSEQ multiplex PCR; TCRdb stores in-frame clones only, minus some. Among 100,000 or so clones listed, almost 80% were seen once. This clone was counted a few times. The CDR3 length is 16 residues. With V trimmed by 5 bases and J by 5 bases, 15 bases remained unmatched. Germline loops: CDR1 MNHEY, CDR2 SMNVEV (reference sequence). V and J are TRBV27 and TRBJ2-7; 7 nucleotides agree with TRBD1. This TCR came from a woman in her 70s with acute or convalescent COVID-19. The specimen was peripheral blood. As DNA, the CDR3 is TGTGCCAGCAGTCCCCCTCTGGACGTAGGGGGCGACGAGCAGTACTTC. Protein sequence: CASSPPLDVGGDEQYF.